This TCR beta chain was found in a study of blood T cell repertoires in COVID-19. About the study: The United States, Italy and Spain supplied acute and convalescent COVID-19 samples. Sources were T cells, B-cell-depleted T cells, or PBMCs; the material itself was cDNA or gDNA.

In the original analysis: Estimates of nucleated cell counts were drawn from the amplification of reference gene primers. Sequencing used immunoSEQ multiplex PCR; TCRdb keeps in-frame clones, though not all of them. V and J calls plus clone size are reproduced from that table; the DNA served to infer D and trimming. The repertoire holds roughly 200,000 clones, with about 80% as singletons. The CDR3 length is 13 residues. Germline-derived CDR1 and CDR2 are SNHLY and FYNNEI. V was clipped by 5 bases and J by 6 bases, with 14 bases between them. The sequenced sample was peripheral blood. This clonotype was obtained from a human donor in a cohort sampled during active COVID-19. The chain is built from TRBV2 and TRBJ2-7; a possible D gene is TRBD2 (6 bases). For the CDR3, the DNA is TGTGCCAGCAGTTCGGGGGAGAGGGCCGAGCAGTACTTC. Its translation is CASSSGERAEQYF.